This entry describes one T cell receptor (beta chain). The antigen is undetermined. The data were taken from a study of cytomegalovirus exposure and HLA in healthy donors. General study findings and limits: Both high specificity and high sensitivity reportedly marked the classifier's diagnosis of cytomegalovirus status.

PCR was performed using 60 Vbeta and 13 Jbeta primers. Clones were sequenced by immunoSEQ multiplex PCR, and TCRdb holds only the in-frame ones, with some missing. Recorded here are about 46,000 clones; the top ten clones represent roughly 1%. The germline V gene has CDR1 SGHTA and CDR2 FQGTGA. V lost 5 bases to trimming and J lost 5 bases, with 14 bases between them. This CDR3 has 14 amino acids. This clonotype was obtained from a woman in her thirties or forties in good health and CMV-seronegative. The material sequenced was PBMCs. The chain joins TRBV7-3 to TRBJ2-3; D perhaps matches TRBD1 (6 bases). The DNA of the CDR3 is TGTGCCAGCAGCCTAGGGACCAGGGGAGATACGCAGTATTTT. Translating it yields CASSLGTRGDTQYF.